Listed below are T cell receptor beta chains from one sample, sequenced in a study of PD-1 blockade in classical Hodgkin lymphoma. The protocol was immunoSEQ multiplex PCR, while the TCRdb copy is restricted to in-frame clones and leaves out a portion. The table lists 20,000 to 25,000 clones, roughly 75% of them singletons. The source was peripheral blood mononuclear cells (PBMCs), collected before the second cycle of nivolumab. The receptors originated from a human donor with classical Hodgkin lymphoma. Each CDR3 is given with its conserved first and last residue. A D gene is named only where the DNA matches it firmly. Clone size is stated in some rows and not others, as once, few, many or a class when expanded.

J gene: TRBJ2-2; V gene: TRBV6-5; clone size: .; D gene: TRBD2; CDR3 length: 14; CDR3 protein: CASSYWTSDGELFF; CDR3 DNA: TGTGCCAGCAGTTACTGGACTAGCGATGGGGAGCTGTTTTTT
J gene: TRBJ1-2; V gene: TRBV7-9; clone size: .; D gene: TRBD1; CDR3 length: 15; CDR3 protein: CASSLPGTGYSGYTF; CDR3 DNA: TGTGCCAGCAGCTTACCCGGGACAGGTTACTCTGGCTACACCTTC
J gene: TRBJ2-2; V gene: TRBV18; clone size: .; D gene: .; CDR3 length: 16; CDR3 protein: CASSPLAGTSTGELFF; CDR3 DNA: TGTGCCAGCTCACCCCTCGCCGGGACCTCCACCGGGGAGCTGTTTTTT
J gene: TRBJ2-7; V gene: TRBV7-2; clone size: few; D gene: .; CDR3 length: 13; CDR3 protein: CASSLSSYNEQYF; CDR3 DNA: TGTGCCAGCAGCTTAAGTTCGTATAACGAGCAGTACTTC
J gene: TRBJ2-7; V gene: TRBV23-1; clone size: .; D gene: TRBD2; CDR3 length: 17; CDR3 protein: CASSPLGPSGRTYEQYF; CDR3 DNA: TGCGCCAGCAGCCCCCTTGGCCCTAGCGGGAGAACCTACGAGCAGTACTTC
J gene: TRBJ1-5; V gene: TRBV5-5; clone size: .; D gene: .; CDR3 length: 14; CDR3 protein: CASSDPGGNQPQHF; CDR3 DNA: TGTGCCAGCAGCGACCCGGGAGGCAATCAGCCCCAGCATTTT
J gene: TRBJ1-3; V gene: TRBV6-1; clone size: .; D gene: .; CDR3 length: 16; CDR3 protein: CASSEYEFSSGNTIYF; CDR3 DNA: TGTGCCAGCAGTGAATACGAGTTCAGCTCTGGAAACACCATATATTTT
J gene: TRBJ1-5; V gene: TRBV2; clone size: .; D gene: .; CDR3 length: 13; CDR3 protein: CASSADSNQPQHF; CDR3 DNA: TGTGCCAGCAGCGCCGATTCCAATCAGCCCCAGCATTTT
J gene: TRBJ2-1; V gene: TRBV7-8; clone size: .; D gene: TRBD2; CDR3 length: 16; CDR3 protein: CASSPGGTSAYNEQFF; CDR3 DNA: TGTGCCAGCAGCCCTGGGGGGACTAGCGCCTACAATGAGCAGTTCTTC
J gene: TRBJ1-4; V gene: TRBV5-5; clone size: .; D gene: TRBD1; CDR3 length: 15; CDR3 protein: CASSYQGDGNEKLFF; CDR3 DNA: TGTGCCAGCAGCTACCAGGGGGATGGTAATGAAAAACTGTTTTTT
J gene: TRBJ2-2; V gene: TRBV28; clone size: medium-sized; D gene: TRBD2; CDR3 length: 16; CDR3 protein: CASSWLAGDVTGELFF; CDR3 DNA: TGTGCCAGCAGTTGGCTAGCGGGAGACGTCACCGGGGAGCTGTTTTTT
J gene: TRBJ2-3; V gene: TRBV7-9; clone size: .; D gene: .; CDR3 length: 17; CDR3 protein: CASSLGTTAVRPDTQYF; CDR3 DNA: TGTGCCAGCAGCTTAGGGACGACGGCGGTTCGGCCAGATACGCAGTATTTT
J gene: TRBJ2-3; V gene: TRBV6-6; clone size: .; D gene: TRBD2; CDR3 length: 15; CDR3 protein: CASCAYSGSTDTQYF; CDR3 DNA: TGTGCCAGCTGCGCATATAGCGGGAGCACAGATACGCAGTATTTT
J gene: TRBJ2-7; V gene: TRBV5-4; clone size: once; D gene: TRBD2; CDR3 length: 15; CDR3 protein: CASSLDLAGGLEQYF; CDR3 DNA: TGTGCCAGCAGCTTGGATTTAGCGGGAGGCTTGGAGCAGTACTTC
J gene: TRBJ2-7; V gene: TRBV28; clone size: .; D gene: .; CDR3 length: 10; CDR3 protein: CASSSNEQYF; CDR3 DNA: TGTGCCAGCAGTTCAAACGAGCAGTACTTC
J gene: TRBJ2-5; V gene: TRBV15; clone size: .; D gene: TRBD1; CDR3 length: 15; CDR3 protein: CATSKDRPHQETQYF; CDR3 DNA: TGTGCCACCAGCAAGGACAGGCCTCACCAAGAGACCCAGTACTTC
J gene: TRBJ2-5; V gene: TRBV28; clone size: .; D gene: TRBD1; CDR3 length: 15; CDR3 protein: CASSPTGRRGETQYF; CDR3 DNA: TGTGCCAGCAGCCCGACAGGGCGAAGGGGGGAGACCCAGTACTTC
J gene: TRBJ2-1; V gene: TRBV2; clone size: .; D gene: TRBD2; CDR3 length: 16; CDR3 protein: CASRDLLAGVYNEQFF; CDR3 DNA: TGTGCCAGCAGGGACCTACTAGCGGGGGTGTACAATGAGCAGTTCTTC
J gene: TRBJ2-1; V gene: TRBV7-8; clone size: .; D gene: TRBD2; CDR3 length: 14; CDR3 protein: CASSLVSGGNEQFF; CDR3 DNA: TGTGCCAGCAGCTTAGTAAGCGGGGGCAATGAGCAGTTCTTC
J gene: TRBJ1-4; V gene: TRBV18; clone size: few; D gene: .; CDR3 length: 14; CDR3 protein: CASSPRGSNEKLFF; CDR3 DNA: TGTGCCAGCTCACCAAGGGGATCCAATGAAAAACTGTTTTTT
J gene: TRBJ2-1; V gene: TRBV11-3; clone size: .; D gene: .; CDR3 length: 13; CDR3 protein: CASSLEGENEQFF; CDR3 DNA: TGTGCCAGCAGCCTGGAGGGCGAAAATGAGCAGTTCTTC
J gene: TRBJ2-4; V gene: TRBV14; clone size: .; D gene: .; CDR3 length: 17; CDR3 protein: CASSQEAQGLAKNIQYF; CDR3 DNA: TGTGCCAGCAGCCAAGAGGCACAGGGCCTAGCCAAAAACATTCAGTACTTC
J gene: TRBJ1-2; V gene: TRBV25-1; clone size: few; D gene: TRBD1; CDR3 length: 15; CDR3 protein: CASSEARGSLDGYTF; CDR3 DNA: TGTGCCAGCAGTGAAGCCAGGGGGAGTCTGGATGGCTACACCTTC
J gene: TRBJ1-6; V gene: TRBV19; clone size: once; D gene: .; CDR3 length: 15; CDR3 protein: CASSLGGSYNSPLHF; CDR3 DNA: TGTGCCAGTAGCCTAGGGGGTTCCTATAATTCACCCCTCCACTTT
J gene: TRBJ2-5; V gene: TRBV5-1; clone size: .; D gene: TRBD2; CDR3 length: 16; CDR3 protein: CASQSNAGLAMETQYF; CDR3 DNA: TGCGCCAGCCAGTCCAATGCGGGACTAGCGATGGAGACCCAGTACTTC
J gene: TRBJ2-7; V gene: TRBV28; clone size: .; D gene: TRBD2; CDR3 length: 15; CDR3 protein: CASRDGASGAREQYF; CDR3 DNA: TGTGCCAGCAGAGACGGGGCTAGCGGGGCTCGAGAGCAGTACTTC
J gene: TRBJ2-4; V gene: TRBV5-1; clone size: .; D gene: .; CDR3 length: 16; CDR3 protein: CASSLAANMGENIQYF; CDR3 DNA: TGCGCCAGCAGCTTGGCCGCCAACATGGGCGAAAACATTCAGTACTTC
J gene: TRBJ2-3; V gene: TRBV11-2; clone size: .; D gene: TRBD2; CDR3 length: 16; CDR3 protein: CASSSGLGDSTDTQYF; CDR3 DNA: TGTGCCAGCAGCTCCGGACTAGGCGATAGCACAGATACGCAGTATTTT
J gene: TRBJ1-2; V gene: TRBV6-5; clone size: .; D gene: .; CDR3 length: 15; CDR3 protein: CASSYSQGRNYGYTF; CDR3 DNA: TGTGCCAGCAGTTACTCGCAGGGGCGGAACTATGGCTACACCTTC
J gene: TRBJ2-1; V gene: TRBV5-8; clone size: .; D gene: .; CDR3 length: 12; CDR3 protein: CASRADYNEQFF; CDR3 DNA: TGTGCCAGCAGAGCCGACTACAACGAGCAGTTCTTC
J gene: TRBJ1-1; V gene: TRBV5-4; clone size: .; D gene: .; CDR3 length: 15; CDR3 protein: CASSPDSAKYTEAFF; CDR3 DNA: TGTGCCAGCAGCCCAGACAGCGCAAAGTACACTGAAGCTTTCTTT
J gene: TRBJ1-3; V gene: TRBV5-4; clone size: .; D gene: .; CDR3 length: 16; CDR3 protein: CASSQPGQTTGNTIYF; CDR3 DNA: TGTGCCAGCAGCCAACCCGGACAGACAACAGGAAACACCATATATTTT
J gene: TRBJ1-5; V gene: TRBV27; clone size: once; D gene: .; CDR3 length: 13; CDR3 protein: CASQGQGNQPQHF; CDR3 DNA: TGTGCCAGCCAGGGACAAGGGAATCAGCCCCAGCATTTT
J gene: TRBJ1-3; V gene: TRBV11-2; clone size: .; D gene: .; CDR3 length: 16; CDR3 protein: CASSFSGQLSGNTIYF; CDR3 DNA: TGTGCCAGCAGCTTTTCTGGACAGCTCTCTGGAAACACCATATATTTT
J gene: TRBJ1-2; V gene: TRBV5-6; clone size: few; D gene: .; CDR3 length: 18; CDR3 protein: CASSEYKGELHGDYGYTF; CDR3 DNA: TGTGCCAGCAGCGAATACAAAGGAGAATTACATGGCGACTATGGCTACACCTTC
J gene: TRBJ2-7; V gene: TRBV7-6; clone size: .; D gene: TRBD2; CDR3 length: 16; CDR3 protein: CASSLTSGGSSYEQYF; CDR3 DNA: TGTGCCAGCAGCTTGACTAGCGGGGGGAGCTCCTACGAGCAGTACTTC
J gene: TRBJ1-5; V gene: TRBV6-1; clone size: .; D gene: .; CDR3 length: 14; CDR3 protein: CASSQGGGHGPQHF; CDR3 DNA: TGTGCCAGCAGTCAAGGGGGGGGCCATGGGCCCCAGCATTTT
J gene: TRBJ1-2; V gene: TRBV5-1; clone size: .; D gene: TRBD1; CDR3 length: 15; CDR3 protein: CASSLAPDRGLGYTF; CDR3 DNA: TGCGCCAGCAGCTTGGCCCCCGACAGGGGGTTAGGCTACACCTTC
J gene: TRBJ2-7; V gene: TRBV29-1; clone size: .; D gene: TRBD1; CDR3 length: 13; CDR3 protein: CSVVGDSIYEQYF; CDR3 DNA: TGCAGCGTTGTGGGGGACAGTATCTACGAGCAGTACTTC
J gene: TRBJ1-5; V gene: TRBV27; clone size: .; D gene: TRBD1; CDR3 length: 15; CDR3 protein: CASSPGQGGNQPQHF; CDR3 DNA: TGTGCCAGCAGTCCGGGACAGGGCGGCAATCAGCCCCAGCATTTT
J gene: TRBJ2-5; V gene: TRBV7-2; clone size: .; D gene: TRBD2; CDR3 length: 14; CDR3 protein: CASSRVPTSGSQYF; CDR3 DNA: TGTGCCAGCAGCCGCGTCCCGACTAGCGGGTCCCAGTACTTC
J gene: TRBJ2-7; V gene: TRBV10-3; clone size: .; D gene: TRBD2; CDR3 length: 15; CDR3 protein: CAISEQGGISYEQYF; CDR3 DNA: TGTGCCATCAGTGAGCAGGGAGGGATATCCTACGAGCAGTACTTC
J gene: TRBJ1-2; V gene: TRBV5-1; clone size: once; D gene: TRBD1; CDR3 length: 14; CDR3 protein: CASSLAGGRYGYTF; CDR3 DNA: TGCGCCAGCAGCTTGGCAGGGGGCCGGTATGGCTACACCTTC
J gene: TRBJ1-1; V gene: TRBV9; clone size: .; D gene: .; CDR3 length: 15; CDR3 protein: CASSVASRGNTEAFF; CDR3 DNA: TGTGCCAGCAGCGTAGCTTCCAGGGGGAACACTGAAGCTTTCTTT
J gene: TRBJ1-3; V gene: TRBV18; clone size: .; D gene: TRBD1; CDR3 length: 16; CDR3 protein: CASSPLGQGQANTIYF; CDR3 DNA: TGTGCCAGCTCACCACTCGGACAGGGGCAGGCAAACACCATATATTTT
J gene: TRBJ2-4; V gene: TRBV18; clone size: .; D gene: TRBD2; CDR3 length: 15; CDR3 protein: CASSQGLVLKNIQYF; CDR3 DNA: TGTGCCAGCTCACAAGGACTAGTCCTTAAAAACATTCAGTACTTC
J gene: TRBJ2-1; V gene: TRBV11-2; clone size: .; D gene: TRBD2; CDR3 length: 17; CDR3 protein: CASSLDVWLAGDNEQFF; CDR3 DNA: TGTGCCAGCAGCTTAGATGTTTGGCTAGCGGGAGATAATGAGCAGTTCTTC
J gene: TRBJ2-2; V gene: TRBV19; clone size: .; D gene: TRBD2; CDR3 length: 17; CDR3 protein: CASSPHLAGWGTGELFF; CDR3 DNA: TGTGCCAGTAGTCCGCATCTAGCGGGATGGGGCACCGGGGAGCTGTTTTTT